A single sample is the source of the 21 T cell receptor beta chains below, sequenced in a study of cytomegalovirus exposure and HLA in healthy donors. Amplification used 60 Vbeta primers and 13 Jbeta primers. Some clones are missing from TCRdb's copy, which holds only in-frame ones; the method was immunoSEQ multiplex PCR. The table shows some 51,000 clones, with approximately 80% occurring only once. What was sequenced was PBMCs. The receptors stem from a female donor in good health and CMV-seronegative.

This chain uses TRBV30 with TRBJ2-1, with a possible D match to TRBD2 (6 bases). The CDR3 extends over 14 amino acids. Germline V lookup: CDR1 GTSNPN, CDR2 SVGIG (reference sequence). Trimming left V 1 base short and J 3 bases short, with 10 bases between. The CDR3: CAWSEERVYNEQFF. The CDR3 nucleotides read TGTGCCTGGAGTGAAGAGCGGGTCTACAATGAGCAGTTCTTC. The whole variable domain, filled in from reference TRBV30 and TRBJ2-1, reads SQTIHQWPATLVQPVGSPLSLECTVEGTSNPNLYWYRQAAGRGLQLLFYSVGIGQISSEVPQNLSASRPQDRQFILSSKKLLLSDSGFYLCAWSEERVYNEQFFGPGTRLTVL.

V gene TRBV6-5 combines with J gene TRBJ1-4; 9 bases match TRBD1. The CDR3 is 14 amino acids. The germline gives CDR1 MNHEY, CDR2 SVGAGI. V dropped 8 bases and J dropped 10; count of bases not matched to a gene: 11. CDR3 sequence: CASGQTGGIGKLFF. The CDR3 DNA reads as TGTGCCAGCGGACAGACAGGGGGTATCGGAAAACTGTTTTTT.

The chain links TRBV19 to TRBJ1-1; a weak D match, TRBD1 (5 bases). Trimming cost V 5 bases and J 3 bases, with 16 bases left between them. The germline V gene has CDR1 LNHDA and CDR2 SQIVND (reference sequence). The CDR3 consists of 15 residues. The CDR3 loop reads CASSAVRVGDTEAFF. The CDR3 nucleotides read TGTGCCAGTAGTGCCGTCAGGGTTGGAGACACTGAAGCTTTCTTT.

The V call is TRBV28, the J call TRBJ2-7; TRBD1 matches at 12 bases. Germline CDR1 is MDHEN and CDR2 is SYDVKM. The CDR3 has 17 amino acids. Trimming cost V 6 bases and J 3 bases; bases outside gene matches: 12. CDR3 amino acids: CASSTVTGTGGRYEQYF. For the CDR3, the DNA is TGTGCCAGCAGCACAGTAACCGGGACAGGGGGCCGCTACGAGCAGTACTTC.

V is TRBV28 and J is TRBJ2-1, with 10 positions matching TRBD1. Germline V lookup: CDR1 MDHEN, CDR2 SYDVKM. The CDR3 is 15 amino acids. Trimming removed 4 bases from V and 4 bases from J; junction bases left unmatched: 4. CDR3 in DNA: TGTGCCAGCAGTTACACGGGACAGGGGTACAATGAGCAGTTCTTC. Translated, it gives CASSYTGQGYNEQFF.

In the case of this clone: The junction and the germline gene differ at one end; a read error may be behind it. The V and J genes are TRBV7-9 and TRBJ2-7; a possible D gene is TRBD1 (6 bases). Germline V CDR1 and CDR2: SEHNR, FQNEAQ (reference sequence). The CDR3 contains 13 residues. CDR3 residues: CASTLTGSYEQYF. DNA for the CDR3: TGTGCCAGCACCTTAACAGGGTCCTACGAGCAGTACTTC. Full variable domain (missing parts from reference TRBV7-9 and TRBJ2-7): DTGVSQNPRHKITKRGQNVTFRCDPISEHNRLYWYRQTLGQGPEFLTYFQNEAQLEKSRLLSDRFSAERPKGSFSTLEIQRTEQGDSAMYLCASTLTGSYEQYFGPGTRLTVT.

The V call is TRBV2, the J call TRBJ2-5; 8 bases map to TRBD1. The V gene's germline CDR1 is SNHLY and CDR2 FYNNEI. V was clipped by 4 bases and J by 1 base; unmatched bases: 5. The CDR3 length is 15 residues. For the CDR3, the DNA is TGTGCCAGCAGTGGACAGGGGATGGTCCAAGAGACCCAGTACTTC. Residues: CASSGQGMVQETQYF.

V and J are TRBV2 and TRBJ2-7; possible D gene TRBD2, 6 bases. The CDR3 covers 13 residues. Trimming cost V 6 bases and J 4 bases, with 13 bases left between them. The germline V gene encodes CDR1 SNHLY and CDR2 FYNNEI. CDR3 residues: CASSPAGRYEQYF. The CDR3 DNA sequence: TGTGCCAGCAGCCCGGCCGGGAGATACGAGCAGTACTTC. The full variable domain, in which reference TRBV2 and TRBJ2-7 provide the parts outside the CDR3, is EPEVTQTPSHQVTQMGQEVILRCVPISNHLYFYWYRQILGQKVEFLVSFYNNEISEKSEIFDDQFSVERPDGSNFTLKIRSTKLEDSAMYFCASSPAGRYEQYFGPGTRLTVT.

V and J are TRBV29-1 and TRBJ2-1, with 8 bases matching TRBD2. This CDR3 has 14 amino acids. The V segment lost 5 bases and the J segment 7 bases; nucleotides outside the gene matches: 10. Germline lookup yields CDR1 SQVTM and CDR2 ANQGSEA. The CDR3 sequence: CSVNQASGGNEQFF. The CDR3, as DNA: TGCAGCGTTAATCAGGCCTCGGGGGGGAATGAGCAGTTCTTC.

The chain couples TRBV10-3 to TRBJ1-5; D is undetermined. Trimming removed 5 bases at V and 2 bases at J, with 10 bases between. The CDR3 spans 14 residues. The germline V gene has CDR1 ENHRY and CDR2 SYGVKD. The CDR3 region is CAISPGDGNQPQHF. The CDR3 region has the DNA TGTGCCATCAGTCCCGGGGATGGCAATCAGCCCCAGCATTTT.

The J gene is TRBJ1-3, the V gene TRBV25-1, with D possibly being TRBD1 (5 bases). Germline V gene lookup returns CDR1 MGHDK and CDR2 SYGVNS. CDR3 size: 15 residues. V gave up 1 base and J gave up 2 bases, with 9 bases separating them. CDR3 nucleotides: TGTGCCAGCAGTGAATCGGGAGGGGCTGGAAACACCATATATTTT. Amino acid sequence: CASSESGGAGNTIYF.

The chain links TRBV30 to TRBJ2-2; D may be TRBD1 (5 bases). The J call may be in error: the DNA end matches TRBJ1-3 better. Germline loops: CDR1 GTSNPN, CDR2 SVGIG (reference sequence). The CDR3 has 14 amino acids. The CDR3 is CATNRNPSGNTIYF. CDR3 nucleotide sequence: TGTGCCACCAACAGGAACCCCTCTGGAAACACCATATATTTT.

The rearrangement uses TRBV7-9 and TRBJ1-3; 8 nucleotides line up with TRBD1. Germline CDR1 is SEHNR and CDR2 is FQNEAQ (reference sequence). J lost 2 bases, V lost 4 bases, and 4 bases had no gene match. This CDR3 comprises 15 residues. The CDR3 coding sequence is TGTGCCAGCAGCTCGGACAGGGTCGCTGGAAACACCATATATTTT. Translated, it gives CASSSDRVAGNTIYF.

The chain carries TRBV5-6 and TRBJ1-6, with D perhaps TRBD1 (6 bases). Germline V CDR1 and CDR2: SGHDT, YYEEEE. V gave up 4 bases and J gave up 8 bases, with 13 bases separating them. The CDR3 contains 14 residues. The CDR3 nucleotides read TGTGCCAGCAGCCGGGGACAAGTTTATTCACCCCTCCACTTT. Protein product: CASSRGQVYSPLHF.

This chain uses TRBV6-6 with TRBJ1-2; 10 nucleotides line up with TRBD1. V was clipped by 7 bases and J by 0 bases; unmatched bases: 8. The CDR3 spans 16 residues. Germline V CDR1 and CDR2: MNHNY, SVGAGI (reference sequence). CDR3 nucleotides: TGTGCCAGCAACAACCGGGACAGGGGTTCTAACTATGGCTACACCTTC. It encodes CASNNRDRGSNYGYTF.

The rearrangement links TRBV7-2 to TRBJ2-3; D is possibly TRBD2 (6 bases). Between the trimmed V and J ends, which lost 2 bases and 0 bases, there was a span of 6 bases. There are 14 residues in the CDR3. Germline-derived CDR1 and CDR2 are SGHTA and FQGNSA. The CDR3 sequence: CASSLRGSTDTQYF. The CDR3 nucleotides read TGTGCCAGCAGCTTACGGGGGAGCACAGATACGCAGTATTTT.

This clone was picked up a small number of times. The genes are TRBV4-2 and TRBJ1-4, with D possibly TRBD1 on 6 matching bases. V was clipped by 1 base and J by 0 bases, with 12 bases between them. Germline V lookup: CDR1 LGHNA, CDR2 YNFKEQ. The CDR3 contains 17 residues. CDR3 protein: CASSQVFEGATNEKLFF. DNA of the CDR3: TGTGCCAGCAGCCAAGTCTTTGAGGGGGCAACTAATGAAAAACTGTTTTTT.

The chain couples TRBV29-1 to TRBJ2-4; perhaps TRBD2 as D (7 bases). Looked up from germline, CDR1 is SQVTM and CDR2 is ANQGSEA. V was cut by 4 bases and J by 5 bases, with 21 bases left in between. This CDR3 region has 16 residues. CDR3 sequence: CSVVAGGGGSENIQYF. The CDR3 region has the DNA TGCAGCGTTGTCGCCGGGGGAGGGGGTTCGGAAAACATTCAGTACTTC.

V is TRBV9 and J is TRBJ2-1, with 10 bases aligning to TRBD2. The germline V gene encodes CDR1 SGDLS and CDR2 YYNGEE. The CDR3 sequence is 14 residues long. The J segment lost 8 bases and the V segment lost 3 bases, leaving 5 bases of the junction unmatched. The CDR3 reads CASSGSGRLDEQFF. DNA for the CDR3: TGTGCCAGCAGCGGTAGCGGGAGGTTAGATGAGCAGTTCTTC.

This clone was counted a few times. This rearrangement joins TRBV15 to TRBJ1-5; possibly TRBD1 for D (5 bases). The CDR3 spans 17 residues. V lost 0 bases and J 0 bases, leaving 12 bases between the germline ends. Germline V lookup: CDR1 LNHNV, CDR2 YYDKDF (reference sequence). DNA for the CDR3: TGTGCCACCAGCAGAGATCAGGGAGGGTATAGCAATCAGCCCCAGCATTTT. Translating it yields CATSRDQGGYSNQPQHF. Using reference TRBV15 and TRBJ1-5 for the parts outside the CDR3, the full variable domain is DAMVIQNPRYQVTQFGKPVTLSCSQTLNHNVMYWYQQKSSQAPKLLFHYYDKDFNNEADTPDNFQSRRPNTSFCFLDIRSPGLGDTAMYLCATSRDQGGYSNQPQHFGDGTRLSIL.

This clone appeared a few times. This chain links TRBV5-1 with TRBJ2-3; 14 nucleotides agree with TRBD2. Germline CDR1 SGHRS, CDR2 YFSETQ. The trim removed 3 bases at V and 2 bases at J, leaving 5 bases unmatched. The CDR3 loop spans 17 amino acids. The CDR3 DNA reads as TGCGCCAGCAGCTATGGGACTAGCGGGGGATTCACAGATACGCAGTATTTT. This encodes CASSYGTSGGFTDTQYF.